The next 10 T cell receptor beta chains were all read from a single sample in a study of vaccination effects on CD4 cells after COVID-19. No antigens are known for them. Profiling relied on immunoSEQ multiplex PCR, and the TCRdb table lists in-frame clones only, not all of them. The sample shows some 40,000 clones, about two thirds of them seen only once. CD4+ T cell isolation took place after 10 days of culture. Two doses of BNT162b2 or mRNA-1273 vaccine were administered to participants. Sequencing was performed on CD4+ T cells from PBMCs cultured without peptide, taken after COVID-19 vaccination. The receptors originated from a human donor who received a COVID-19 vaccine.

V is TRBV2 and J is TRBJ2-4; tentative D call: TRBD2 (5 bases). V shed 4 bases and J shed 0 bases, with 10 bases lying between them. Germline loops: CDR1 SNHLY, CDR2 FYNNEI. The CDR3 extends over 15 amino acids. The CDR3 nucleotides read TGTGCCAGCAGTGTTCCGGGGATAGCCAAAAACATTCAGTACTTC. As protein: CASSVPGIAKNIQYF.

The CDR3 sequence is CASSLQDSLSGRGYNEQFF. DNA for the CDR3: TGTGCCAGCAGCTTACAAGACAGCCTTTCGGGAAGGGGGTACAATGAGCAGTTCTTC. This chain joins TRBV11-2 and TRBJ2-1, with D perhaps TRBD1 (6 bases). The germline V and J ends were trimmed by 2 bases and 4 bases, with 24 bases remaining between them. Germline CDR1 SGHAT, CDR2 FQNNGV. The CDR3 spans 19 residues.

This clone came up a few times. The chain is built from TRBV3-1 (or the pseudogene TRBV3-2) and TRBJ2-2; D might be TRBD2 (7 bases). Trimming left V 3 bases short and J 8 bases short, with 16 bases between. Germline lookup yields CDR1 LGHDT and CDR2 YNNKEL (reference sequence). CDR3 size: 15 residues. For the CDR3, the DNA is TGTGCCAGCAGCCACCTGAGGGGGGGCTTGGGGGAGCTGTTTTTT. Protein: CASSHLRGGLGELFF.

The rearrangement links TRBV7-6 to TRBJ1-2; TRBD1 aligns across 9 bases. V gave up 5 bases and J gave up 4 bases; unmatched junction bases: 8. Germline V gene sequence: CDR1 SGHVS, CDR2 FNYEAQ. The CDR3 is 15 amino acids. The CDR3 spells CASSLTGTGSYGYTF. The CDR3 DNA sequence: TGTGCCAGCAGCCTAACCGGGACAGGGAGCTATGGCTACACCTTC.

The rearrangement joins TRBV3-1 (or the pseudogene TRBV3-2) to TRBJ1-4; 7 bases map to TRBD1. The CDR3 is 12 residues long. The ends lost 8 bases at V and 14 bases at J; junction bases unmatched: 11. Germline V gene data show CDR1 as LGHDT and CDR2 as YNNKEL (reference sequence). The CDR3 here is CASQQGLRDLFF. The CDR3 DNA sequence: TGTGCCAGCCAACAGGGGCTTAGGGATCTGTTTTTT.

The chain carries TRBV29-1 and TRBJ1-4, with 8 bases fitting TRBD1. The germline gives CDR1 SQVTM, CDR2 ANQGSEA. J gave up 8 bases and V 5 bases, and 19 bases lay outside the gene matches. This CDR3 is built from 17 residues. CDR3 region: CSVRHGTGLGEKEKLFF. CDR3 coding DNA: TGCAGCGTTCGCCACGGGACAGGCCTCGGGGAGAAGGAAAAACTGTTTTTT.

CDR3 in DNA: TGTGCCAGCAAACCCCGGGACAGGGGAGGCGAGCAGTACTTC. It codes for CASKPRDRGGEQYF. The chain carries TRBV19 and TRBJ2-7; TRBD1 aligns across 10 bases. Germline CDR1 is LNHDA and CDR2 is SQIVND (reference sequence). The CDR3 consists of 14 residues. The V segment lost 9 bases and the J segment 6 bases; nucleotides outside the gene matches: 11.

In DNA form, the CDR3 reads TGTGCCAGCAGCCCAAGGACTAGCGGGAGCACCGGGGAGCTGTTTTTT. It specifies CASSPRTSGSTGELFF. The chain carries TRBV7-8 and TRBJ2-2; 13 nucleotides line up with TRBD2. Germline V gene data show CDR1 as SGHVS and CDR2 as FQNEAQ. The J segment lost 4 bases and the V segment lost 5 bases, leaving 4 bases of the junction unmatched. The CDR3 consists of 16 residues.

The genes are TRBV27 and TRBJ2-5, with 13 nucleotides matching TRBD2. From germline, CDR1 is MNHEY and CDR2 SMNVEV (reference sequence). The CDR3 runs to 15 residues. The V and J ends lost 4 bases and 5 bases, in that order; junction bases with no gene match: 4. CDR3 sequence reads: CASSSWTSGGETQYF. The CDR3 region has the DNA TGTGCCAGCAGTTCCTGGACTAGCGGGGGTGAGACCCAGTACTTC.

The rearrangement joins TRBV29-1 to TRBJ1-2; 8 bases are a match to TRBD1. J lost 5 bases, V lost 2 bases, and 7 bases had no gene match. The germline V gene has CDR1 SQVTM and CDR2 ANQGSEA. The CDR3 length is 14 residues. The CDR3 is CSVERQGAFYGYTF. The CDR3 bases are TGCAGCGTTGAAAGGCAGGGGGCGTTTTATGGCTACACCTTC. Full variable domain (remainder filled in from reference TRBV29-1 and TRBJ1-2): SAVISQKPSRDICQRGTSLTIQCQVDSQVTMMFWYRQQPGQSLTLIATANQGSEATYESGFVIDKFPISRPNLTFSTLTVSNMSPEDSSIYLCSVERQGAFYGYTFGSGTRLTVV.